Shown below are 12 T cell receptor beta chains from a single sample sequenced in a study of vaccination and CD4 T cells after COVID-19 (dated by TCRdb to the early 2020s). The library was produced with PCR. Instrument used: Illumina iSeq 100. At the Johns Hopkins FTIC core, DNA from the cultured CD4+ T cells underwent TCR sequencing with the Oncomine TCR Beta short-read assay. Through fastp at Q25 and MiXCR, TCRdb rebuilt clones from the public reads, retaining in-frame beta chains. Here each entry gathers all rows of one CDR3 protein and keeps the most common genes and DNA. A total of about 20,000 distinct CDR3 sequences appear in this sample, about 68% of them only once. The top ten clonotypes cover about 3.7% of the sample. The antigens for these receptors are not known. Sample treatment or condition, as interpreted from the label and publication: roughly ten-day PBMC culture with coronavirus spike peptide pools or control peptides (ViraFEST assay).

Input material: CD4+ T cells from blood, cultured in vitro. Receptor source: a human donor who had recovered from COVID-19.

This rearrangement joins TRBV7-2 to TRBJ1-1; D gene ambiguous. V was clipped by 3 bases and J by 5 bases, with 13 bases between them. The CDR3 is made up of 14 amino acids. Germline lookup yields CDR1 SGHTA and CDR2 FQGNSA. The CDR3 here is CASSLEGRRTEAFF. Written as DNA, the CDR3 is TGTGCCAGCAGCTTGGAAGGGCGTAGGACTGAAGCTTTCTTT.

This clonotype is a singleton in its sample. V is TRBV19 and J is TRBJ2-7; the D is unclear. CDR1 is LNHDA, CDR2 SQIVND, per germline (reference sequence). V was clipped by 6 bases and J by 0 bases, with 12 bases between them. The CDR3 covers 14 residues. CDR3 loop: CASSFRRDSYEQYF. Here the CDR3 DNA reads TGTGCCAGTAGCTTCCGAAGGGACTCCTACGAGCAGTACTTC.

This clonotype appeared a few times. This chain links TRBV5-8 with TRBJ1-5; TRBD1 agrees at 7 bases. The CDR3 contains 14 residues. Trimming cost V 3 bases and J 4 bases; bases outside gene matches: 4. The V gene's germline CDR1 is SGHTS and CDR2 YDEGEE. The chain's CDR3 is CASSSTGANQPQHF. CDR3 bases: TGTGCCAGCAGCTCCACAGGGGCGAATCAGCCCCAGCATTTT.

The chain combines TRBV2 with TRBJ1-2, with TRBD1 identical over 8 bases. J gave up 3 bases and V 5 bases, and 2 bases lay outside the gene matches. The V gene's germline CDR1 is SNHLY and CDR2 FYNNEI. CDR3 length: 13 amino acids. The CDR3: CASSQDRDYGYTF. The CDR3 bases are TGTGCCAGCAGTCAGGACAGGGACTATGGCTACACCTTC.

This clonotype was counted a few times. This sequence joins TRBV7-2 and TRBJ1-2; D possibly corresponds to TRBD1 (5 bases). The CDR3 runs to 12 residues. V was cut by 1 base and J by 13 bases, with 13 bases left in between. The germline CDR1 and CDR2 sequences are SGHTA and FQGNSA. The CDR3: CASSLGGIGATF. CDR3 DNA sequence: TGTGCCAGCAGCTTAGGGGGAATTGGGGCCACCTTC.

The sample holds one count of this clonotype. The rearrangement links TRBV20-1 to TRBJ1-1; 9 bases match TRBD1. The germline CDR1 and CDR2 sequences are DFQATT and SNEGSKA (reference sequence). The CDR3 is 14 residues long. The V and J ends lost 3 bases and 4 bases, in that order; junction bases with no gene match: 6. Written as DNA, the CDR3 is TGCAGTGCTAGGGGACAGGGAAGGGGCACTGAAGCTTTCTTT. It is translated as CSARGQGRGTEAFF.

This clonotype showed up just a few times. The rearrangement joins TRBV6-8 to TRBJ2-5, with 11 bases identical to TRBD2. Per germline, CDR1 MNHGY and CDR2 SAAAGT. The CDR3 runs 20 residues. The junction had 17 bases not matched to a gene; V was cut back by 0 bases and J by 5 bases. The CDR3 bases are TGTGCCAGCAGTTACTCGATCGCTTCTATAGCGGGGGGGCCGGAGGAGACCCAGTACTTC. This gives the protein CASSYSIASIAGGPEETQYF.

The genes are TRBV20-1 and TRBJ2-5, with 10 nucleotides matching TRBD2. Germline V gene sequence: CDR1 DFQATT, CDR2 SNEGSKA (reference sequence). Losses at the gene ends were 3 bases for V and 4 bases for J; bases not matched to a gene: 11. The CDR3 covers 16 residues. The CDR3 nucleotides read TGCAGTGCTAGCACGACTAGCGGGCCGGTGATAGAGACCCAGTACTTC. Its translation is CSASTTSGPVIETQYF.

The chain combines TRBV15 with TRBJ2-3; D unresolved. The CDR3 has 11 residues. V was shortened by 3 bases and J by 4 bases, with 2 bases between the two germline ends. CDR1 is LNHNV and CDR2 is YYDKDF in the germline V gene (reference sequence). The CDR3 DNA is TGTGCCACCAGCAGGGCAGATACGCAGTATTTT. Its protein is CATSRADTQYF.

The chain joins TRBV20-1 to TRBJ2-7; D is uncertain. The V gene's germline CDR1 is DFQATT and CDR2 SNEGSKA (reference sequence). The CDR3 is made up of 14 amino acids. V was trimmed by 1 base and J by 4 bases, leaving 14 bases between them. The CDR3 region has the DNA TGCAGTGCTAGAGTCCCTGACCGGATTTACGAGCAGTACTTC. Its protein is CSARVPDRIYEQYF.

In its sample, this clonotype was seen a few times. The chain recombines TRBV7-2 with TRBJ1-1; D might be TRBD1 (6 bases). The CDR3 sequence is 14 residues long. V was pared by 2 bases and J by 8 bases, with 15 bases between. Germline values: CDR1 SGHTA, CDR2 FQGNSA. The CDR3 DNA reads as TGTGCCAGCAGCTTACTTACAGGGTCCCAGGAAGCTTTCTTT. The encoded protein is CASSLLTGSQEAFF.

This clonotype is medium-sized by share. This sequence joins TRBV19 and TRBJ1-5; a possible D gene is TRBD1 (5 bases). The CDR3 covers 15 residues. Per germline, CDR1 LNHDA and CDR2 SQIVND (reference sequence). Trimming stripped 3 bases from V and 6 bases from J, with 15 bases between. The DNA of the CDR3 is TGTGCCAGTAGTATCAGTCTGGGGGGTTCTCAGCCCCAGCATTTT. The encoded protein is CASSISLGGSQPQHF.